This T cell receptor beta chain was identified during a study of T cells after yellow fever vaccination (dated by TCRdb to about 2019). Describing the broader study: Libraries from fractions with low cell numbers were prepared with the SMART-Seq v4 Ultra Low Input RNA kit. Blood samples were taken at several timepoints before and after primary and secondary immunization, and bulk PBMC replicates and cell subsets were isolated. To track T-cell clones before and after primary and booster YFV17D yellow fever vaccination, bulk TCR alpha and beta repertoires were sequenced longitudinally. Two healthy male donors, one aged 18 to 29 and one aged 30 to 40 years, were included in the cohort. Here is what the overall study found, with its caveats: After the booster, most of the clones that had expanded following primary vaccination were detected again (roughly 97% of CD4 and 88% of CD8), which suggests that memory was broadly maintained. A small fraction of clonotypes appeared in both the CD4 and CD8 compartments, likely as a result of convergent recombination. FACS-sorted repertoires could contain abundant contaminating clonotypes from the bulk population, so computational filtering was required. Because the study included only a couple of donors, the extent to which the findings can be generalized is limited. Compared with the primary T-cell response, the secondary T-cell response was faster but weaker, reaching its peak on day 5 rather than on day 15.

CDR1 and CDR2 are read off the germline V gene as SGHDT and YYEEEE. From its cysteine to its phenylalanine, the CDR3 spans 14 amino acids. CDR3 DNA only is kept here, 42 bases in frame from base 1. Trimming takes 4 bases off V and 7 bases off J; junction bases not matched to a gene: 4. The treatment or condition label of this sample denotes: live attenuated yellow fever vaccine strain. A standard Ficoll-Paque protocol was used to isolate PBMCs from peripheral blood. CD4 and CD8 T-cell fractions were isolated with Dynabeads CD4 and CD8 positive selection kits. TriZol was used to extract RNA from bulk PBMCs, from CD4 and CD8 fractions, and from dextramer-positive and dextramer-negative fractions. This clonotype came up a few times. This clone's antigen is unknown. Base qualities were left out, and no much larger clone turns up one base away. Synthesis of TCR cDNA relied on 5'RACE template switching, a step that introduced a universal primer site along with unique molecular identifiers. cDNA synthesis was primed from both the TCR alpha and TCR beta constant segments. Library amplification used two PCR steps, and the second PCR step added sample barcodes and sequencing adapters. Sequencing of libraries was performed on Illumina HiSeq 2500 (2x100 bp) or NovaSeq (2x150 bp). Concerning the study's data processing: Demultiplexing of reads and collapsing into UMI consensus sequences were performed with MIGEC, and V(D)J alignment was carried out with MiXCR. Clonotypes responding to the vaccine were identified with edgeR on replicate PBMC samples, with the criteria of FDR below 0.01 and a log2 fold change above 5 up to day 15. Bulk clonotypes were assigned CD4 or CD8 identity according to which sequenced CD4 or CD8 repertoire held them at higher abundance. Clones were called with MiXCR by TCRdb after fastp trimmed the public reads at Q25, and only in-frame beta chains were retained. When rows share a CDR3 protein, they turn into one entry using the most common DNA and genes. What appears here as the V and J calls and clone size reflects TCRdb's work, not the paper's. The sample table lists about 180,000 distinct CDR3 sequences, approximately 6.2% of them with a count of one. Of the sample, about 2.7% falls within the top ten clones.

The sample in question was CD4+ T cells sorted from PBMCs, obtained on the day of the first yellow fever vaccination. The clonotype was recovered from a man aged 18 to 30 who received the YFV17D yellow fever vaccine. In this chain, TRBV5-6 is recombined with TRBJ2-2, and 10 bases in between align with TRBD2. Read as DNA, the sequence is TGTGCCAGCAGCATCGCTAGCGGGAGCGGGGAGCTGTTTTTT. Translation gives CASSIASGSGELFF. The full variable domain, completed from the reference TRBV5-6 and TRBJ2-2 proteins outside the CDR3, reads DAGVTQSPTHLIKTRGQQVTLRCSPKSGHDTVSWYQQALGQGPQFIFQYYEEEERQRGNFPDRFSGHQFPNYSSELNVNALLLGDSALYLCASSIASGSGELFFGEGSRLTVL.